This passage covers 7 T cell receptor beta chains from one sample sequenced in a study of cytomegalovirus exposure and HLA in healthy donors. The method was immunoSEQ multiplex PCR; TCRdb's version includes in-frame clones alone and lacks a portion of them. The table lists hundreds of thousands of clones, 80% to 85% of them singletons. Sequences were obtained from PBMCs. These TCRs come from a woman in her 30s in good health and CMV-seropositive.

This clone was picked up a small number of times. The chain's CDR3 is CASSVVEGREQYF. In DNA, the CDR3 is TGTGCCAGCAGCGTAGTGGAGGGCCGCGAGCAGTACTTC. This chain links TRBV9 with TRBJ2-7; perhaps TRBD2 as D (6 bases). The germline V and J ends were trimmed by 0 bases and 6 bases, with 10 bases remaining between them. CDR1 is SGDLS and CDR2 is YYNGEE in the germline V gene. The CDR3 is made up of 13 amino acids.

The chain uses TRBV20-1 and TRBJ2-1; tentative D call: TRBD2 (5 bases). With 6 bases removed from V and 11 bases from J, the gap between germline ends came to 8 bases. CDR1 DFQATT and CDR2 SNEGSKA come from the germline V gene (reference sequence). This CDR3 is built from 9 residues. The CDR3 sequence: CSAGVKQFF. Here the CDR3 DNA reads TGCAGTGCGGGAGTAAAGCAGTTCTTC.

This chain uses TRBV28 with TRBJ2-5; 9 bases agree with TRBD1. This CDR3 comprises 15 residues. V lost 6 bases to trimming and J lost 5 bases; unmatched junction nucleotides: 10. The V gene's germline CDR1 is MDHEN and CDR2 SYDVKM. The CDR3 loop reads CASRGTGGVRETQYF. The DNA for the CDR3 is TGTGCCAGCAGAGGAACAGGGGGCGTTAGGGAGACCCAGTACTTC.

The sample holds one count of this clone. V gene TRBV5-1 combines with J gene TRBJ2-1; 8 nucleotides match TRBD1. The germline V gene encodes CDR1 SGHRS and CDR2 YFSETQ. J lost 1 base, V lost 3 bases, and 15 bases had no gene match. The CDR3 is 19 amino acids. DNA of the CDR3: TGCGCCAGCAGCTCACCACTAGACCAGGGGGCATGGTCCTACAATGAGCAGTTCTTC. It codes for CASSSPLDQGAWSYNEQFF.

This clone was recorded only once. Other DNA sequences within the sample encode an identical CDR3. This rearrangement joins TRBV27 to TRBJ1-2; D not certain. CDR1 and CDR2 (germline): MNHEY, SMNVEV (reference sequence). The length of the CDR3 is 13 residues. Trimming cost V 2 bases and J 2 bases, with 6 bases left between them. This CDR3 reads CASSLTANYGYTF. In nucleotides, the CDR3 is TGTGCCAGCAGTTTAACGGCGAACTATGGCTACACCTTC.

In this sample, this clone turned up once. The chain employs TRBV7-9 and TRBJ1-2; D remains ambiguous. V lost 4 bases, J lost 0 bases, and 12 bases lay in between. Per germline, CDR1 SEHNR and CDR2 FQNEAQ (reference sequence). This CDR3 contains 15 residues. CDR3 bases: TGTGCCAGCAGCTCGCAACGGAAAGCTAACTATGGCTACACCTTC. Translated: CASSSQRKANYGYTF.

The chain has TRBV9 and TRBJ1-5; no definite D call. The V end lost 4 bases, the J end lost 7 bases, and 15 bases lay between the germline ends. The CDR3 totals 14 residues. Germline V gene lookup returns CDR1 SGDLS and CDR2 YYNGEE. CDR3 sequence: CASSRGDIWQPQHF. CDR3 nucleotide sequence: TGTGCCAGCAGCCGGGGAGATATATGGCAGCCCCAGCATTTT.